The TCR beta chain described here comes from a study of blood T cells in healthy people across ages. A sample-barcoded 5' primer and a J-beta primer mix were used in a second PCR of roughly 7 to 12 cycles. TCRdb analysed the 5' RACE reads with MiXCR anew, one entry per CDR3 protein. The data show around 1,000,000 distinct CDR3 sequences, with under 30% seen just once and around 0.7% held by the top ten. This clonotype was observed a handful of times. This sample also appeared in a second study, on T cells of mothers and their children.

This sequence originates from a girl between 2 and 10 years old in good health. The material sequenced was blood.

The CDR3 here is CASSLEMEGSSIETLHF. In nucleotides, the CDR3 is TGCGCCAGCAGCTTGGAGATGGAGGGGAGCAGTATCGAGACCCTCCACTTT. This sequence joins TRBV5-1 and TRBJ1-6; TRBD1 might be the D (5 bases). Germline V lookup: CDR1 SGHRS, CDR2 YFSETQ. CDR3 length: 17 amino acids. V shed 0 bases and J shed 14 bases, with 24 bases lying between them.